This TCR beta chain is drawn from a study of CD8 T cells in ankylosing spondylitis. Germline V gene lookup returns CDR1 SGDLS and CDR2 YYNGEE. The length of the CDR3 is 14 residues. V was trimmed by 4 bases and J by 2 bases, leaving 9 bases between them. Overall study findings and caveats: Certain motif variants had earlier appeared in reactive arthritis synovial fluid and blood. From matched ankylosing spondylitis synovial fluid, disease-linked clones were reportedly recovered at significantly enriched levels. Seemingly distinctive of ankylosing spondylitis blood was a TCR beta motif formed by eight highly homologous variants.

TCRdb fed the 5' RACE reads into MiXCR, producing one record per CDR3 protein. Here the sample spans some 23,000 distinct CDR3 sequences, about 2.5% being singletons. This clonotype ranks as medium-sized (0.01 to 0.1%). Its target is unknown. The receptor was isolated from a female donor with ankylosing spondylitis or in good health (not recorded which). The V gene is TRBV9, the J gene TRBJ2-2; D not certain. The sample taken for sequencing was blood, either unsorted or a sorted T cell fraction (not recorded which). CDR3 coding DNA: TGTGCCAGCAGCCATGACGACAACACCGGGGAGCTGTTTTTT. Protein: CASSHDDNTGELFF. Using reference TRBV9 and TRBJ2-2 for the parts outside the CDR3, the full variable domain is DSGVTQTPKHLITATGQRVTLRCSPRSGDLSVYWYQQSLDQGLQFLIQYYNGEERAKGNILERFSAQQFPDLHSELNLSSLELGDSALYFCASSHDDNTGELFFGEGSRLTVL.